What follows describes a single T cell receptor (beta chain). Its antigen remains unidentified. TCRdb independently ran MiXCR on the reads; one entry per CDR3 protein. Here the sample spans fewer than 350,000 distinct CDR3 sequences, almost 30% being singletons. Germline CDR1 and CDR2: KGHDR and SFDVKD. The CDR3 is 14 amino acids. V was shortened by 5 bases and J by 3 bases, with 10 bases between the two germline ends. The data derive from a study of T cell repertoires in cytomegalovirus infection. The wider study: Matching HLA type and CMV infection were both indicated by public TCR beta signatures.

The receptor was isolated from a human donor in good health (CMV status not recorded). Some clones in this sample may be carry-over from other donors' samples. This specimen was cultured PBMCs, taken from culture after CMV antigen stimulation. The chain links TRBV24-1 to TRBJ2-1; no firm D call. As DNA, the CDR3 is TGTGCCACCAGTGGTGGGAACCGCTACAATGAGCAGTTCTTC. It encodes CATSGGNRYNEQFF.